The clone carrying this TCR beta chain was counted a single time. Its antigen is unknown. Trimming shortened V by 3 bases and J by 5 bases, and 14 bases separated the two germline ends. Germline CDR1 SGHNT, CDR2 YYREEE (reference sequence). This CDR3 comprises 15 residues. This specimen belongs to a study of cytomegalovirus exposure and HLA in healthy donors. Study observations and caveats: The study designated 150 to 200 TCR beta chains cytomegalovirus-associated.

A multiplex PCR was run with 60 Vbeta primers and 13 Jbeta primers. The protocol was immunoSEQ multiplex PCR, while the TCRdb copy is restricted to in-frame clones and leaves out a portion. The sample lists 90,000 to 130,000 clones, around three quarters occurring once. The source material was PBMCs. This receptor was taken from a young woman in good health and CMV-seropositive. The chain recombines TRBV5-4 with TRBJ2-2; D possibly corresponds to TRBD2 (7 bases). CDR3 sequence: CASSSWGGATGELFF. The CDR3 DNA follows: TGTGCCAGCAGCTCCTGGGGGGGGGCAACCGGGGAGCTGTTTTTT.